This T cell receptor beta chain stems from a study of cytomegalovirus exposure and HLA in healthy donors. Amplification used 60 Vbeta primers and 13 Jbeta primers. Profiling relied on immunoSEQ multiplex PCR, and the TCRdb table lists in-frame clones only, not all of them. The sample includes about 120,000 clones, around 73% of them seen just once. Findings and caveats of the study: Highly shared variants forming one cluster were likely a sequencing artifact. The authors listed around 150 TCR beta chains as cytomegalovirus-associated. Productive status was seen about 87% or about 30% of the time for most TCR beta V segments in an earlier analysis.

Donors sampled were nominally healthy, though unrecorded immune exposures were likely. With regard to this clone: Antigen unknown.

This CDR3 comprises 16 residues. V lost 3 bases and J 5 bases, leaving 19 bases between the germline ends. Per the germline V gene, CDR1 is MGHRA and CDR2 is YSYEKL. Sequenced input: PBMCs. The receptor's source is a female donor in good health and CMV-seronegative. The chain couples TRBV4-1 to TRBJ1-2, with D maybe TRBD1 (5 bases). The CDR3 nucleotides read TGCGCCAGCAGCCAGGGGGGGAACCATCTCGGATATGGCTACACCTTC. It is translated as CASSQGGNHLGYGYTF.